These 24 T cell receptor beta chains came from one sample sequenced in a study of T-cell memory formation after mild COVID-19 (dated by TCRdb to the early 2020s). Library preparation used 5' RACE. This sample was sequenced with an Illumina NovaSeq 6000. The public reads were reprocessed in TCRdb via fastp at Q25 and MiXCR, keeping in-frame beta chains. Every CDR3 protein is listed once, alongside the most common genes and DNA of its rows. The sample table contains 300,000 to 350,000 distinct CDR3 sequences; only one count was recorded for around 19% of them. The ten largest clonotypes hold approximately 21% of the sample. Sequences were obtained from PBMCs or a T cell subset sorted from them (not recorded which). The receptors shown here come from a man aged 18-30 years who had mild COVID-19 (a few samples of this study predate the infection). The sample titles of this study are shuffled in the database, so cell type and time point are left out; the donor was told from shared clones.

This rearrangement joins TRBV4-2 to TRBJ1-1; D not certain. CDR3 length: 15 residues. Germline V gene data show CDR1 as LGHNA and CDR2 as YNFKEQ. With 1 base removed from V and 5 bases from J, the gap between germline ends came to 14 bases. The CDR3 spells CASSQGKGVDTEAFF. The CDR3 bases are TGTGCCAGCAGCCAAGGGAAGGGAGTGGATACTGAAGCTTTCTTT.

The chain uses TRBV9 and TRBJ1-6; D call uncertain. V shed 3 bases and J shed 1 base, with 8 bases lying between them. This CDR3 is built from 15 residues. Germline V gene data show CDR1 as SGDLS and CDR2 as YYNGEE. The CDR3 region has the DNA TGTGCCAGCAGCGCCGACGGATCCTATAATTCACCCCTCCACTTT. Its translation: CASSADGSYNSPLHF.

The chain links TRBV5-1 to TRBJ1-1; D possibly corresponds to TRBD1 (5 bases). Germline-derived CDR1 and CDR2 are SGHRS and YFSETQ. This CDR3 is 12 amino acids long. V dropped 4 bases and J dropped 7 bases, with 11 bases sitting between them. CDR3 bases: TGCGCCAGCAGCCAACGGGGGGGTGAAGCTTTCTTT. It yields the protein CASSQRGGEAFF.

The table lists this clonotype with a few counts. The chain employs TRBV18 and TRBJ2-7, with D unresolved. The CDR3 extends over 16 amino acids. The germline gives CDR1 KGHSH, CDR2 LQKENI. The germline V and J ends were trimmed by 2 bases and 0 bases, with 14 bases remaining between them. CDR3 region: CASSPMMGSSSYEQYV. The CDR3 DNA reads as TGTGCCAGCTCACCAATGATGGGGTCGAGCTCCTACGAGCAGTACGTC.

This clonotype came up a few times. J is TRBJ2-3 and V is TRBV12-3 or TRBV12-4, with 12 bases fitting TRBD2. The ends lost 6 bases at V and 14 bases at J; junction bases unmatched: 9. The CDR3 has 13 residues. For the CDR3, the DNA is TGTGCCAGCAGCTCGGGACTAGCGGGTTTCTCGTATTTT. As protein: CASSSGLAGFSYF.

This clonotype was recorded a few times. The rearrangement joins TRBV10-3 to TRBJ2-2; 10 nucleotides align to TRBD1. The CDR3 covers 15 residues. Germline V gene sequence: CDR1 ENHRY, CDR2 SYGVKD. The trim removed 10 bases at V and 0 bases at J, leaving 5 bases unmatched. CDR3 bases: TGTGCCACCGGGACAGGGGCATCGAACACCGGGGAGCTGTTTTTT. Protein product: CATGTGASNTGELFF.

Details on this clonotype: At one end the junction does not follow the germline gene, possibly because of a read error. The J gene is TRBJ1-4, the V gene TRBV18; 7 nucleotides align to TRBD1. Germline CDR1 reads KGHSH; CDR2 reads LQKENI. CDR3 size: 11 residues. The CDR3 sequence: CASSPGWDRDF. Written as DNA, the CDR3 is TGTGCCAGCTCACCAGGTTGGGACAGAGATTTT.

Turning to this clonotype: Sequence at one end of the junction differs from germline and may be a read error. This chain links TRBV3-1 with TRBJ1-1; tentatively, D is TRBD1 (5 bases). This CDR3 region has 13 residues. The germline CDR1 and CDR2 sequences are LGHDT and YNNKEL (reference sequence). In DNA, the CDR3 is TGTGCCAGCGGCCACAGGCCGGGCGCTGAAGCTTTCTTT. It is translated as CASGHRPGAEAFF.

The sample holds a few counts of this clonotype. This chain joins TRBV6-2 or TRBV6-3 and TRBJ2-7, with D unclear. The CDR3 is made up of 12 amino acids. CDR1 MNHEY and CDR2 SVGEGT come from the germline V gene. Trimming left V 4 bases short and J 2 bases short, with 6 bases between. The CDR3, as DNA: TGTGCCAGCAGTTTATACCCCTACGAGCAGTACTTC. It encodes CASSLYPYEQYF.

The chain has TRBV7-9 and TRBJ2-1; perhaps TRBD2 as D (6 bases). CDR3 length: 12 residues. Per germline, CDR1 SEHNR and CDR2 FQNEAQ (reference sequence). Deletions cut 3 bases from V and 8 bases from J, with 8 bases between. The CDR3 region is CASSFSGDEQFF. In DNA form, the CDR3 reads TGTGCCAGCAGCTTTTCGGGGGATGAGCAGTTCTTC.

The chain recombines TRBV6-5 with TRBJ2-3, with D uncertain. V shed 2 bases and J shed 4 bases, with 10 bases lying between them. Germline V gives CDR1 MNHEY, CDR2 SVGAGI. The CDR3 has 14 amino acids. CDR3 nucleotides: TGTGCCAGCAGTTACGTGCAGGCCTCAGATACGCAGTATTTT. This codes for CASSYVQASDTQYF.

The rearrangement uses TRBV6-6 and TRBJ2-5; D might be TRBD2 (6 bases). CDR1 and CDR2 from the germline V gene are MNHNY and SVGAGI (reference sequence). V was cut by 7 bases and J by 5 bases, with 17 bases left in between. The CDR3 has 14 residues. DNA for the CDR3: TGTGCCAGCACTTCGGGGGAGCTCGGGGAGACCCAGTACTTC. Its protein product is CASTSGELGETQYF.

This sequence joins TRBV20-1 and TRBJ1-6; D gene ambiguous. The V gene lost 3 bases and the J gene lost 8 bases, with 11 bases spanning the gap. This CDR3 has 13 residues. In germline, CDR1 is DFQATT, CDR2 SNEGSKA (reference sequence). DNA for the CDR3: TGCAGTGCTAGTATGGTTGTGGATTCACCCCTCCACTTT. Protein: CSASMVVDSPLHF.

This rearrangement joins TRBV4-1 to TRBJ2-1; no firm D call. Germline V CDR1 and CDR2: MGHRA, YSYEKL. V was shortened by 0 bases and J by 8 bases, with 11 bases between the two germline ends. This CDR3 has 14 amino acids. The CDR3 coding sequence is TGCGCCAGCAGCCAAGATTACCGGGCGGATGAGCAGTTCTTC. Residues: CASSQDYRADEQFF.

The chain links TRBV7-3 to TRBJ2-5; TRBD1 agrees at 7 bases. Per the germline V gene, CDR1 is SGHTA and CDR2 is FQGTGA. This CDR3 spans 15 amino acids. V trimming: 2 bases; J trimming: 5 bases; junction bases outside the gene matches: 8. The CDR3 DNA is TGTGCCAGCAGCTTAGAGCAGGGGGTTTTGGAGACCCAGTACTTC. It codes for CASSLEQGVLETQYF.

The chain links TRBV11-2 to TRBJ2-7, with 7 bases that match TRBD1. CDR1 is SGHAT, CDR2 FQNNGV, per germline. V was pared by 5 bases and J by 2 bases, with 9 bases of the junction left unmatched. The CDR3 totals 15 residues. Here the CDR3 DNA reads TGTGCCAGCAGCATACAGGGGTTGGGTCCCTACGAGCAGTACTTC. This sequence encodes CASSIQGLGPYEQYF.

This clonotype was observed a few times. This chain joins TRBV20-1 and TRBJ1-2, with D perhaps TRBD1 (5 bases). Between the trimmed V and J ends, which lost 6 bases and 5 bases, there was a span of 19 bases. The CDR3 sequence is 14 residues long. Germline-derived CDR1 and CDR2 are DFQATT and SNEGSKA (reference sequence). The CDR3 nucleotides read TGCAGTGCCCAAAAGTCGGAGGGGCCGTATGGCTACACCTTC. Its translation is CSAQKSEGPYGYTF.

The rearrangement uses TRBV4-1 and TRBJ1-2, with unresolved D. In germline, CDR1 is MGHRA, CDR2 YSYEKL. The ends were cut back, 0 bases at V and 6 bases at J, with 14 bases in the middle. This CDR3 contains 15 residues. Here the CDR3 DNA reads TGCGCCAGCAGCCAAGAAAGGGCACGAGTGGATGGCTACACCTTC. This translates into CASSQERARVDGYTF.

This clonotype has more than one count but fewer than ten. The V gene is TRBV10-3, the J gene TRBJ1-5, with 8 bases that match TRBD1. This CDR3 region has 17 residues. Germline V gene lookup returns CDR1 ENHRY and CDR2 SYGVKD. The V gene end was trimmed by 4 bases and the J gene end by 9 bases; junction bases not matched to a gene: 17. The chain's CDR3 is CAISVGQNGGGQGPQHF. DNA of the CDR3: TGTGCCATCAGTGTAGGGCAGAATGGGGGCGGACAGGGGCCCCAGCATTTT.

The V and J genes are TRBV6-5 and TRBJ2-7; tentatively, D is TRBD1 (6 bases). V was cut by 2 bases and J by 1 base, with 12 bases left in between. CDR1 is MNHEY, CDR2 SVGAGI, per germline. This CDR3 region has 15 residues. The CDR3 reads CASSYRYRVSYEQYF. The CDR3, as DNA: TGTGCCAGCAGTTACCGATACAGGGTGTCCTACGAGCAGTACTTC.

The V and J genes are TRBV7-8 and TRBJ1-2, with D possibly matching TRBD1 (6 bases). V gave up 1 base and J gave up 4 bases, with 10 bases separating them. There are 14 residues in the CDR3. Germline V gene sequence: CDR1 SGHVS, CDR2 FQNEAQ. The CDR3 protein is CASSLEGHFYGYTF. CDR3 DNA: TGTGCCAGCAGCTTAGAGGGACACTTCTATGGCTACACCTTC.

This clonotype was seen a few times. The rearrangement links TRBV9 to TRBJ1-2, with 11 bases that match TRBD1. Germline-derived CDR1 and CDR2 are SGDLS and YYNGEE. This CDR3 comprises 15 residues. Trimming cost V 0 bases and J 4 bases; bases outside gene matches: 2. The DNA of the CDR3 is TGTGCCAGCAGCGTAGATGGACAGGGGGCCTATGGCTACACCTTC. Its translation: CASSVDGQGAYGYTF.

V and J are TRBV12-3 or TRBV12-4 and TRBJ2-5; D gene unclear. Trimming stripped 6 bases from V and 2 bases from J, with 10 bases between. This CDR3 comprises 13 residues. CDR3 coding DNA: TGTGCCAGCAGGCGTCAAGTTCAAGAGACCCAGTACTTC. Protein product: CASRRQVQETQYF.

Only a few counts were recorded for this clonotype. The chain links TRBV2 to TRBJ2-7; D remains unclear. The CDR3 runs to 13 residues. Trimming pared 5 bases from V and 2 bases from J, leaving 10 bases between. Germline values: CDR1 SNHLY, CDR2 FYNNEI. CDR3 protein: CASSRAQTYEQYV. Here the CDR3 DNA reads TGTGCCAGCAGTAGGGCACAAACCTACGAGCAGTACGTC.